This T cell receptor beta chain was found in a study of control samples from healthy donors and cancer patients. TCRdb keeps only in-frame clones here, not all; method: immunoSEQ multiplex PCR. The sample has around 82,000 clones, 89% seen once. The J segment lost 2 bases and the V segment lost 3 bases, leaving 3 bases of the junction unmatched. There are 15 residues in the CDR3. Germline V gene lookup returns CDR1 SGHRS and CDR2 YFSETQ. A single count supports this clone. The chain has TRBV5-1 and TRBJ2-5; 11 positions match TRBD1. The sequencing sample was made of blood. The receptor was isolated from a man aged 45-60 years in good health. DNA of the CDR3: TGCGCCAGCAGCTCCGGACAGGGGGCTCAAGAGACCCAGTACTTC. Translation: CASSSGQGAQETQYF.